The source of this TCR beta chain is a study of graft-versus-host responses after intestinal transplantation (dated by TCRdb to the early 2020s). A note on the overall study: The transplants that recipients received were multivisceral, liver-intestinal, or isolated intestinal. Every recipient was given anti-thymocyte globulin induction, then maintenance tacrolimus and steroids for approximately 3 years. Graft-versus-host and host-versus-graft alloreactive T cell clones were tracked in the graft, circulation and bone marrow after intestinal transplantation using bulk TCR-beta CDR3 sequencing. Alloreactive clones were identified by sequencing pre-transplant mixed lymphocyte reaction products and comparing them with unstimulated pre-transplant donor and recipient T cells. Of the 20 to 25 intestinal transplant recipients enrolled in the cohort, one of whom was a retransplant, a few patients without pretransplant specimens were excluded. Donor T cell macrochimerism was defined as a peak of at least 4% donor T cells among recipient peripheral blood mononuclear cells. Rather than being sequenced by the commercial service, samples from a few later patients were sequenced in-house on an Illumina MiSeq and processed with MiXCR. What the authors observed across the whole study: GvH clones were detected in recipient bone marrow, and some appeared earlier in ileal mucosa or blood, consistent with an intestinal mucosal origin. The relatively low number and heterogeneity of intestinal transplant patients limited the conclusions. In patients with donor T cell macrochimerism, the allografts had high GvH to HvG T cell clonal ratios. Early after transplant, peak levels of circulating GvH clones were associated with declines in HvG clones.

Library preparation employed the immunoSEQ multiplex PCR assay. For most patients, genomic DNA was isolated with the Qiagen DNeasy Blood and Tissue Kit and shipped frozen to Adaptive Biotechnologies for TCR sequencing. For most patients, genomic DNA was subjected to high-throughput TCR-beta CDR3 sequencing by Adaptive Biotechnologies. Turning to the authors' computational methods: Adaptive's ImmunoSEQ software was the source of the TCR sequencing data for 18 patients, while three other patients were processed with MiXCR and VDJtools. CD4 versus CD8 sorting errors were corrected by removing sequences found in both subsets at a frequency ratio below 5:1. CDR3 nucleotide sequences shared between donor and recipient were removed because their origin could not be assigned. At least 2-fold expansion over unstimulated cells and a minimum CFSE-low frequency of 0.002% (template counts) or 0.001% (read counts) were required for clones to be classified as alloreactive. Clones were considered mappable if detected in sequenced pre-transplant spleen, lymph node, or MLR CFSE-low populations of the donor or recipient. The cumulative frequency of alloreactive clones was calculated as a percentage of all sequences, weighted by copy number. TCRdb carries this immuneACCESS record with in-frame sequences only. Its versions omit some clonotypes, under half of them owing to an unresolved V gene in the studies checked, with the rest unexplained. V, J and clone size reflect that table, while D and trimming were determined from the DNA. In this sample the table shows 95,000 to 150,000 clones, approximately 92% of which occur a single time. Of the sample, roughly 0.11% falls within the top ten clones.

Turning to this clone: Its antigen remains undetermined. The input lacks base qualities; no much larger clone sits a single base away.

The label giving this sample's time point can be read as: cells obtained before transplantation from donor or recipient. CD3+CD4+ and CD3+CD8+ populations were FACS-sorted from unstimulated pre-transplant donor and recipient cells taken from spleen or lymph nodes. CDR1 and CDR2, looked up from the germline V gene (reference sequence), are LNHDA and SQIVND. Trimming removed 6 bases from V and 10 bases from J, leaving 19 bases between the germline ends. Its CDR3 holds 14 amino acids, cysteine through phenylalanine. Only the CDR3 part of the read is kept: 42 bases, read in frame from the first base. This sequence was found in a human donor who received an intestinal transplant. This receptor chain uses TRBV19 and TRBJ2-4, with TRBD1 tentatively as D gene (6 bases match). Sequenced material: unstimulated CD4+ T cells sorted from spleen or lymph node cells, taken before intestinal transplant. The CDR3 protein: CASSRVPARGIQYF. The bases read TGTGCCAGTAGCCGAGTCCCTGCTAGGGGGATTCAGTACTTC.